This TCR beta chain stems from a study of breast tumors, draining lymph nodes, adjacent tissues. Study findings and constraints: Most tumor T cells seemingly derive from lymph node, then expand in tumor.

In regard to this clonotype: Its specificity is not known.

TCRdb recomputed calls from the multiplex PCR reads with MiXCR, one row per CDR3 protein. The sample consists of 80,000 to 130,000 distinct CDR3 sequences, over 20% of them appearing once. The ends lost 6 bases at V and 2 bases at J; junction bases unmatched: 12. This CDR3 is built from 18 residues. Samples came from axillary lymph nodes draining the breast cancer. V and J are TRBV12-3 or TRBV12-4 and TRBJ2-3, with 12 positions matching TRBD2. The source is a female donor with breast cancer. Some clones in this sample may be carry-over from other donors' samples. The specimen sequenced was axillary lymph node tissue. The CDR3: CASSRTSGASGATDTQYF. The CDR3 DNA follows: TGTGCCAGCAGCAGGACTAGCGGGGCCTCGGGTGCCACAGATACGCAGTATTTT.